One sample yielded the 9 T cell receptor beta chains listed below, sequenced in a study of T cell responses to AZD1222 COVID-19 vaccine. Libraries were prepared by immunoSEQ multiplex PCR; TCRdb keeps only in-frame clonotypes and omits some of them. The sample lists some 96,000 clones; 65% to 85% were seen once. Sequences were derived from peripheral blood, sampled 28 days after the second AZD1222 dose. These TCRs come from an adult who received the AZD1222 COVID-19 vaccine.

The rearrangement uses TRBV4-1 and TRBJ1-4; maybe TRBD1 (5 bases). Germline V gene lookup returns CDR1 MGHRA and CDR2 YSYEKL. The CDR3 consists of 14 residues. Trimming removed 4 bases at V and 8 bases at J, with 14 bases between. CDR3 amino acids: CASSLGRGGEKLFF. The CDR3 coding sequence is TGCGCCAGCAGCCTAGGTAGGGGAGGGGAAAAACTGTTTTTT.

This clone has more than one count but fewer than ten. This chain connects TRBV27 to TRBJ2-7, with 10 bases matching TRBD1. Trimming removed 7 bases from V and 4 bases from J; junction bases left unmatched: 13. CDR1 is MNHEY, CDR2 SMNVEV, per germline (reference sequence). This CDR3 is built from 16 residues. The CDR3 region has the DNA TGTGCCAGCATAAGTTTCGGGGGGACAGGGGAGTACGAGCAGTACTTC. Translated, it gives CASISFGGTGEYEQYF.

This clone was seen more than once but under ten times. The chain uses TRBV9 and TRBJ2-1, with 7 bases that match TRBD2. Germline CDR1 and CDR2: SGDLS and YYNGEE. The CDR3 is 15 amino acids. The J segment lost 7 bases and the V segment lost 0 bases, leaving 7 bases of the junction unmatched. CDR3 coding DNA: TGTGCCAGCAGCGTAGAGACTAGCCCTCATAATGAGCAGTTCTTC. Residues: CASSVETSPHNEQFF.

This clone appeared many times. The J gene is TRBJ2-7, the V gene TRBV18, with TRBD2 identical over 8 bases. CDR1 and CDR2 (germline): KGHSH, LQKENI. V lost 6 bases to trimming and J lost 12 bases; unmatched junction nucleotides: 16. The CDR3 contains 14 residues. CDR3 amino acids: CASSLPGSGEPRYF. DNA for the CDR3: TGTGCCAGCTCCCTACCGGGTAGCGGGGAACCTCGGTACTTC.

The V call is TRBV2, the J call TRBJ1-2; no firm D call. Trimming shortened V by 1 base and J by 4 bases, and 13 bases separated the two germline ends. Germline assignment: CDR1 SNHLY and CDR2 FYNNEI. The CDR3 loop spans 15 amino acids. The CDR3 coding sequence is TGTGCCAGCAGTGAAGAAGGCCCCGTTAGCTATGGCTACACCTTC. Residues: CASSEEGPVSYGYTF.

This clone was recorded only once. The V call is TRBV12-3 or TRBV12-4, the J call TRBJ2-3; D is unresolved. The CDR3 is made up of 12 amino acids. Trimming stripped 7 bases from V and 7 bases from J, with 12 bases between. For the CDR3, the DNA is TGTGCCAGCAACACTGATGGCTATACGCAGTATTTT. Its translation is CASNTDGYTQYF.

This clone occurred a few times. The V and J genes are TRBV20-1 and TRBJ1-2; 8 nucleotides line up with TRBD1. The CDR3 is 13 residues long. The J segment lost 8 bases and the V segment lost 3 bases, leaving 8 bases of the junction unmatched. The germline CDR1 and CDR2 sequences are DFQATT and SNEGSKA (reference sequence). CDR3 amino acids: CSASEQGEGGYTF. CDR3 bases: TGCAGTGCTAGTGAACAGGGGGAAGGGGGCTACACCTTC.

The rearrangement links TRBV7-2 to TRBJ2-1; 9 nucleotides agree with TRBD2. CDR1 and CDR2 (germline): SGHTA, FQGNSA. The CDR3 sequence is 19 residues long. The junction had 20 bases not matched to a gene; V was cut back by 5 bases and J by 6 bases. The CDR3 reads CASSPNLAGPIHIRNEQFF. Written as DNA, the CDR3 is TGTGCCAGCAGCCCAAATCTAGCGGGGCCGATCCACATCCGCAATGAGCAGTTCTTC.

V is TRBV4-1 and J is TRBJ2-7; 9 bases agree with TRBD2. The trim removed 4 bases at V and 1 base at J, leaving 5 bases unmatched. The germline V gene encodes CDR1 MGHRA and CDR2 YSYEKL. This CDR3 is 15 amino acids long. This CDR3 is CASSPSGTLSYEQYF. DNA for the CDR3: TGCGCCAGCAGCCCTAGCGGGACCCTTTCCTACGAGCAGTACTTC.